The T cell receptor beta chain described here comes from a study of blood T cells in healthy people across ages. Study-wide results and caveats: Per million T cells, the diversity of TCR beta decreased roughly linearly as age advanced. With donor CMV status unknown, expanded clonotype changes were possibly confounded.

Comment on this clonotype: Its antigen is not known.

The V gene's germline CDR1 is SQVTM and CDR2 ANQGSEA. V shed 7 bases and J shed 1 base, with 10 bases lying between them. The CDR3 contains 12 residues. Through a sample-barcoded 5' primer and a J-beta primer mix, a second PCR was run for roughly 6 to 11 cycles. TCRdb processed the 5' RACE reads anew with MiXCR; each CDR3 protein has one entry. There are over 700,000 distinct CDR3 sequences in the sample; 25% occur only once, and 9.4% lies in the top ten. These data were likewise used in another study, on T cells of mothers and their children. That publication notes: Each donor was one of three healthy Caucasian mothers or one of their six children.

The source is a boy aged 10-17 years in good health. Sequenced: blood. The J gene is TRBJ2-5, the V gene TRBV29-1; D is possibly TRBD1 (6 bases). CDR3 in amino acids: CSAMDSQETQYF. CDR3 sequence (DNA): TGCAGCGCTATGGACAGCCAAGAGACCCAGTACTTC. The whole variable domain, filled in from reference TRBV29-1 and TRBJ2-5, reads SAVISQKPSRDICQRGTSLTIQCQVDSQVTMMFWYRQQPGQSLTLIATANQGSEATYESGFVIDKFPISRPNLTFSTLTVSNMSPEDSSIYLCSAMDSQETQYFGPGTRLLVL.